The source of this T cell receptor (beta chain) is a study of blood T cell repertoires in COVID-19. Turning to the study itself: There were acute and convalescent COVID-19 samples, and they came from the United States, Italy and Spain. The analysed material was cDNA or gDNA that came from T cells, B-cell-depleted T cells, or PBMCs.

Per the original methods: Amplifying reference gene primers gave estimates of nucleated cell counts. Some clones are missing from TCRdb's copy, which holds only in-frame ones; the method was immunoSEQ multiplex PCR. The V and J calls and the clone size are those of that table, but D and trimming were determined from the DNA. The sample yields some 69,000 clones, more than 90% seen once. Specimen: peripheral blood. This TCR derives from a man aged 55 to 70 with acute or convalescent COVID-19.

For the CDR3, the DNA is TGTGCCACCAGCGGCCGGGGTAACACCTACGAGCAGTACTTC. This sequence encodes CATSGRGNTYEQYF. The V gene is TRBV15, the J gene TRBJ2-7, with D possibly TRBD2 on 5 matching bases. CDR3 length equals 14 residues. CDR1 and CDR2 from the germline V gene are LNHNV and YYDKDF (reference sequence). The V end was cut by 5 bases, the J end by 2 bases, with 13 bases between.